Listed below are T cell receptor beta chains from one sample, sequenced in a study of blood T cell repertoires in COVID-19. Assay: immunoSEQ multiplex PCR; the TCRdb copy retains only in-frame clones and omits some. The table lists approximately 89,000 clones, around 80% of them singletons, with around 22% in the top ten. Sequenced input: peripheral blood. These receptors were collected from a man between 65 and 80 years old with acute or convalescent COVID-19. The CDR3 runs from the conserved cysteine through the conserved F or W. The order of the fields is J gene, V gene, clone size, D gene, CDR3 length, CDR3 DNA, CDR3 protein. A D gene is named only where the DNA matches it firmly. Some rows have no size entry. The others give once, few or many, or a class for an expanded clone.

TRBJ2-3 | TRBV30 | NA | TRBD2 | 13 | TGTGCCTGGATAGCGGGAGAGGCAGATACGCAGTATTTT | CAWIAGEADTQYF
TRBJ2-7 | TRBV2 | medium-sized | NA | 14 | TGTGCCAGCAGTCAGGACTCTCTCTCCTACGAGCAGTACTTC | CASSQDSLSYEQYF
TRBJ1-2 | TRBV28 | once | NA | 11 | TGTGCCAGCAGCCCTGAGTATGGCTACACCTTC | CASSPEYGYTF
TRBJ2-3 | TRBV28 | NA | NA | 16 | TGTGCCAGCAGTTTATGGTTCGATGAGATCGGAGATACGCAGTATTTT | CASSLWFDEIGDTQYF
TRBJ2-3 | TRBV11-3 | NA | NA | 13 | TGTGCCAGCAGCATGAGGGCGGGAGATACGCAGTATTTT | CASSMRAGDTQYF
TRBJ1-3 | TRBV11-2 | NA | NA | 17 | TGTGCCAGCAGCTCAATCGCCAGGGTCCGTACTGGAAACACCATATATTTT | CASSSIARVRTGNTIYF
TRBJ1-6 | TRBV7-2 | NA | NA | 16 | TGTGCCAGCAGCTTCCCCCCAGGACAGCGAGCTTCACCCCTCCACTTT | CASSFPPGQRASPLHF
TRBJ2-2 | TRBV7-7 | NA | NA | 13 | TGTGCTAGCAGCTTAGAGGAGGCCGGGGAGCTGTTTTTT | CASSLEEAGELFF
TRBJ2-3 | TRBV10-3 | few | TRBD2 | 15 | TGTGCCATCAGTGCCCTAGCGGGCAGCACAGATACGCAGTATTTT | CAISALAGSTDTQYF
TRBJ1-2 | TRBV4-1 | NA | TRBD1 | 15 | TGCGCCAGCAGCCAGGTACAGGGGACCGCCTATGGCTACACCTTC | CASSQVQGTAYGYTF
TRBJ2-7 | TRBV27 | NA | TRBD2 | 17 | TGTGCCAGCAGTTTACAACCGGGACTAGCGGGGACATACGAGCAGTACTTC | CASSLQPGLAGTYEQYF
TRBJ2-2 | TRBV5-5 | NA | NA | 13 | TGTGCCAGCAGCTTGGAATCGGCCGGGGAGCTGTTTTTT | CASSLESAGELFF
TRBJ2-3 | TRBV19 | NA | TRBD2 | 14 | TGTGCCAGTTCACTAGCGGGAGGAATAGATACGCAGTATTTT | CASSLAGGIDTQYF
TRBJ2-5 | TRBV29-1 | NA | TRBD1 | 14 | TGCAGCGTTGACAGACAGGGGTCTTTGGAGACCCAGTACTTC | CSVDRQGSLETQYF
TRBJ2-1 | TRBV28 | NA | NA | 15 | TGTGCCAGCAGTTTACGGGTCTCCTACTACAATGAGCAGTTCTTC | CASSLRVSYYNEQFF
TRBJ1-4 | TRBV7-3 | NA | NA | 14 | TGTGCCAGCAGCTTGCTCAGGGTGGGGGAAAAACTGTTTTTT | CASSLLRVGEKLFF
TRBJ2-5 | TRBV24-1 | few | TRBD1 | 14 | TGTGCCACCAGTGAATTCACAGGGGGGGAGACCCAGTACTTC | CATSEFTGGETQYF
TRBJ1-1 | TRBV29-1 | NA | NA | 12 | TGCAGCGCTGGACAGAGGAACACTGAAGCTTTCTTT | CSAGQRNTEAFF
TRBJ1-4 | TRBV5-1 | NA | NA | 13 | TGCGCCAGCAGCTTTGACTATAATGAAAAACTGTTTTTT | CASSFDYNEKLFF
TRBJ1-1 | TRBV28 | once | NA | 13 | TGTGCCACCCGCGAGGGGGGGATCAGGTCGGCTTTCTTT | CATREGGIRSAFF
TRBJ2-7 | TRBV2 | NA | NA | 15 | TGTGCCAGCAGTCCGCTAGCAGCCGGAATCTACGAGCAGTACTTC | CASSPLAAGIYEQYF
TRBJ1-2 | TRBV7-9 | NA | TRBD1 | 19 | TGTGCCAGCAGCTTTCCCGACCCGCCAGGGGGCGAAGCTAACTATGGCTACACCTTC | CASSFPDPPGGEANYGYTF
TRBJ1-2 | TRBV9 | NA | TRBD1 | 14 | TGTGCCAGCAGCGCGACCGGGACAGGGCGTGGCTACACCTTC | CASSATGTGRGYTF
TRBJ2-1 | TRBV28 | NA | TRBD2 | 16 | TGTGCCAGCAGTTTCAATCTAGCGGGATCCTACAATGAGCAGTTCTTC | CASSFNLAGSYNEQFF
TRBJ1-4 | TRBV28 | few | TRBD1 | 15 | TGTGCCAGCAGGCCTGACAGGGAGGTCCCTGAAAAACTGTTTTTT | CASRPDREVPEKLFF
TRBJ2-3 | TRBV9 | NA | TRBD2 | 20 | TGTGCCAGCAGCCCCTGGGGACTAGCGGGAGGGCCGGGGGGCACAGATACGCAGTATTTT | CASSPWGLAGGPGGTDTQYF
TRBJ2-7 | TRBV13 | NA | NA | 15 | TGTGCCAGCAGCCCTATCTCCTCGACTACCTACGAGCAGTACTTC | CASSPISSTTYEQYF
TRBJ2-3 | TRBV5-6 | NA | NA | 13 | TGTGCCAGCGGGAGGCCTAGCACAGATACGCAGTATTTT | CASGRPSTDTQYF
TRBJ2-1 | TRBV6-2/TRBV6-3 | few | TRBD2 | 15 | TGTGCCAGCAGTCCGGGACTAGGGTCCTACAATGAGCAGTTCTTC | CASSPGLGSYNEQFF
TRBJ1-5 | TRBV30 | NA | NA | 14 | TGTGCCTGGAGGCCCGTCGGGGGAAATCAGCCCCAGCATTTT | CAWRPVGGNQPQHF
TRBJ2-1 | TRBV15 | NA | NA | 14 | TGTGCCACCAGGATAACGGGCCGCGGGGATGAGCAGTTCTTC | CATRITGRGDEQFF
TRBJ2-3 | TRBV9 | NA | TRBD2 | 14 | TGTGCCAGCAGCTCTAGCGGGAGCCTGAATACGCAGTATTTT | CASSSSGSLNTQYF
TRBJ2-7 | TRBV18 | NA | TRBD1 | 15 | TGTGCCAGCTATTCTGACCGGGACAGACATTACGAGCAGTACTTC | CASYSDRDRHYEQYF
TRBJ1-2 | TRBV19 | NA | TRBD1 | 15 | TGTGCCAGCAGGGACCCTATCCGACAGGGCTATGGCTACACCTTC | CASRDPIRQGYGYTF
TRBJ2-7 | TRBV9 | NA | NA | 13 | TGTGCCAGCTCCGAGGCCTCTTGGGACGAGCAGTACTTC | CASSEASWDEQYF
TRBJ2-7 | TRBV18 | NA | TRBD1 | 14 | TGTGCCAGCTCACCGGGACAGGGGCCCCTCGAGCAGTACTTC | CASSPGQGPLEQYF
TRBJ1-1 | TRBV7-3 | NA | NA | 13 | TGTGCCAGCAGCGCGACAGGGAACACTGAAGCTTTCTTT | CASSATGNTEAFF
TRBJ2-1 | TRBV20-1 | NA | TRBD2 | 15 | TGCAGTGCTAGTCGGGCTAGCGGGAGTCTGAATGAGCAGTTCTTC | CSASRASGSLNEQFF
TRBJ1-2 | TRBV28 | NA | NA | 14 | TGTGCCAGCAGTTTACCCAACAGGGTAGGGGGCTACACCTTC | CASSLPNRVGGYTF
TRBJ2-7 | TRBV7-6 | NA | NA | 15 | TGTGCCAGCAGCTTCTATACTGCGGAGACCTACGAGCAGTACTTC | CASSFYTAETYEQYF
TRBJ2-2 | TRBV28 | once | NA | 15 | TGTGCCAGCAGTCGGGCGATCGGGGACACCGGGGAGCTGTTTTTT | CASSRAIGDTGELFF
TRBJ2-2 | TRBV28 | NA | NA | 15 | TGTGCCAGCAGTTTATCATTCCGGGGAGCCGGGGAGCTGTTTTTT | CASSLSFRGAGELFF
TRBJ2-1 | TRBV19 | NA | NA | 16 | TGTGCCAGTAGTATTAGGGGGAGGGGCTCCTACAATGAGCAGTTCTTC | CASSIRGRGSYNEQFF
TRBJ1-2 | TRBV5-1 | NA | NA | 14 | TGCGCCAGCAGCCCGTCCGGGGGGGCTGATGGCTACACCTTC | CASSPSGGADGYTF
TRBJ1-5 | TRBV4-2 | few | NA | 14 | TGTGCCAGCAGCCCTACAGGGCGTAATCAGCCCCAGCATTTT | CASSPTGRNQPQHF
TRBJ2-7 | TRBV14 | NA | NA | 14 | TGTGCCAGCAGCCCCCCGCGGAGAGCCTACGAGCAGTACTTC | CASSPPRRAYEQYF
TRBJ2-7 | TRBV6-5 | NA | TRBD2 | 13 | TGTGCCAGCAGTTACTGGGAGGGCCACGAGCAGTACTTC | CASSYWEGHEQYF
TRBJ2-3 | TRBV7-2 | NA | NA | 13 | TGTGCCAGCAGCTTAAGACAGGCAGATACGCAGTATTTT | CASSLRQADTQYF
TRBJ2-2 | TRBV7-8 | NA | TRBD1 | 15 | TGTGCCAGCAGCCAACAGGGGGCGAACACCGGGGAGCTGTTTTTT | CASSQQGANTGELFF
TRBJ1-2 | TRBV5-1 | NA | NA | 16 | TGCGCCACCAGGGGATACCGGGCGGGGGACGACTATGGCTACACCTTC | CATRGYRAGDDYGYTF